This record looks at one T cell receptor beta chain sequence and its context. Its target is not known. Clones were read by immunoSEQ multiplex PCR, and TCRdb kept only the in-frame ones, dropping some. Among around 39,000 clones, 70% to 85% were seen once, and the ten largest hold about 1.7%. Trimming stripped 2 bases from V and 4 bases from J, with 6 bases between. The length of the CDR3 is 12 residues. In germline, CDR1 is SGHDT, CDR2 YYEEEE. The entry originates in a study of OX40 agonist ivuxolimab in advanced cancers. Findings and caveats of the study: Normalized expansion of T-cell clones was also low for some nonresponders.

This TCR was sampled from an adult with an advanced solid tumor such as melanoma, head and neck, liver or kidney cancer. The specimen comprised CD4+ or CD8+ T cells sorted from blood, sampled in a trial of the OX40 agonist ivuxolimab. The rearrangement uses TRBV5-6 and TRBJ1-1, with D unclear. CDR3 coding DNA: TGTGCCAGCAGCTTTGAGGTCACTGAAGCTTTCTTT. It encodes CASSFEVTEAFF.